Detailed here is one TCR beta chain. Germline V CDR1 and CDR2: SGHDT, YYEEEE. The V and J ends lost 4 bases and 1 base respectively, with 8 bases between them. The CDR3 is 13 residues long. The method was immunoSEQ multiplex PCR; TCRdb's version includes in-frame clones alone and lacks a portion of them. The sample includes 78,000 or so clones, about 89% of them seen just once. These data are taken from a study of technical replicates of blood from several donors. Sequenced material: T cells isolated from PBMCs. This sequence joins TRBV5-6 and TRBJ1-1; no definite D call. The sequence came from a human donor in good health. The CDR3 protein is CASSVRRNTEAFF. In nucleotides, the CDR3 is TGTGCCAGCAGCGTGAGAAGGAACACTGAAGCTTTCTTT.